Included here is one TCR beta chain sequence, with context. The data stem from a study of T-cell reconstitution after alpha-beta-depleted transplantation in children. Germline V gene sequence: CDR1 MGHRA, CDR2 YSYEKL. V gave up 0 bases and J gave up 4 bases; unmatched junction bases: 9. The CDR3 is 17 amino acids. Researchers prepared the TCRbeta library using unique molecular identifiers, the study reports. One entry per CDR3 protein, called by TCRdb with MiXCR from the PCR reads. This table holds more than 300,000 distinct CDR3 sequences, 15% to 20% found once. The sequencing here drew on PBMCs, mostly from graft donor cells, taken 360 days after TCRalphabeta/CD19-depleted stem cell transplant. The receptor comes from a male patient between 2 and 15 years old who had a stem cell transplant for acute lymphoblastic leukemia, so the T cells may come from the graft donor. The chain joins TRBV4-1 to TRBJ1-5; TRBD1 aligns across 7 bases. The CDR3 reads CASSQDLVTGLNQPQHF. CDR3 sequence (DNA): TGCGCCAGCAGCCAAGATCTGGTGACAGGGCTTAATCAGCCCCAGCATTTT.